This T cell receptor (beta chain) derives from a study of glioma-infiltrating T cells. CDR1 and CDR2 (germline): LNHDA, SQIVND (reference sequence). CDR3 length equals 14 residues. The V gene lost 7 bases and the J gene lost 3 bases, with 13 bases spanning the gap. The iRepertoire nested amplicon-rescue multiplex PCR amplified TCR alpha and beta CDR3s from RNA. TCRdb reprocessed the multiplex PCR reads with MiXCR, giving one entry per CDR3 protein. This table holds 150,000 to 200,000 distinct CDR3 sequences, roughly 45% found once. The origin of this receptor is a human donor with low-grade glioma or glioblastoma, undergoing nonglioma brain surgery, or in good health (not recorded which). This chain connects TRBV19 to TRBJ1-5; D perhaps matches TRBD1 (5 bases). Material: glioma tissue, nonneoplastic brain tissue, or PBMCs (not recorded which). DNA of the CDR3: TGTGCCAGTAAAAAGCAACAGGACAATCAGCCCCAGCATTTT. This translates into CASKKQQDNQPQHF.